One T cell receptor (beta chain) is described in this entry. This entry belongs to a study of beta chain features in type 1 diabetes. Every bit of the isolated RNA underwent reverse transcription, so sequencing read expressed TCRB transcripts. For naive, central memory and regulatory T cell samples, reads averaged roughly 3.6 million. Produced via immunoSEQ multiplex PCR; TCRdb's table is partial and in-frame only. The sample comprises about 320,000 clones, around 15% of which are singletons, and roughly 7% rests with the top ten. There was one heparinised blood draw per donor, averaging approximately 120 mL. The source is a man aged 30-40 years in good health. Source material: central memory CD4+ T cells from blood.

This CDR3 reads CASSKGFGGTPYEQYV. CDR3 coding DNA: TGTGCCAGCAGCAAAGGATTCGGGGGCACACCCTACGAGCAGTACGTC. The chain uses TRBV21-1 and TRBJ2-7. TRBV21-1 corresponds to a pseudogene. This CDR3 has 16 residues.